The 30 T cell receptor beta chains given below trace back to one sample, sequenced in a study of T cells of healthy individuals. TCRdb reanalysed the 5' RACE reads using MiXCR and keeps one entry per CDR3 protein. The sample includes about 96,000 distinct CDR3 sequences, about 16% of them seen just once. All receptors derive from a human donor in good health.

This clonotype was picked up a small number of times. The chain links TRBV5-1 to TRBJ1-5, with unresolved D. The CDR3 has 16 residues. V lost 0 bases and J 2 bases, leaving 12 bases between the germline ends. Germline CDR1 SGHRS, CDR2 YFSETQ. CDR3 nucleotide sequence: TGCGCCAGCAGCTTGGCTAGGGCAGGAGGCAATCAGCCCCAGCATTTT. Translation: CASSLARAGGNQPQHF.

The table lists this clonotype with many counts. CDR3 protein: CASSFGQGVDTQYF. The CDR3 nucleotides read TGTGCCAGCAGCTTTGGCCAGGGGGTGGATACGCAGTATTTT. V usage is TRBV7-9 and J usage is TRBJ2-3; 7 bases map to TRBD1. Germline CDR1 reads SEHNR; CDR2 reads FQNEAQ (reference sequence). V was pared by 3 bases and J by 6 bases, with 6 bases of the junction left unmatched. This CDR3 contains 14 residues. Combining the CDR3 with reference TRBV7-9 and TRBJ2-3 gives the whole variable domain DTGVSQNPRHKITKRGQNVTFRCDPISEHNRLYWYRQTLGQGPEFLTYFQNEAQLEKSRLLSDRFSAERPKGSFSTLEIQRTEQGDSAMYLCASSFGQGVDTQYFGPGTRLTVL.

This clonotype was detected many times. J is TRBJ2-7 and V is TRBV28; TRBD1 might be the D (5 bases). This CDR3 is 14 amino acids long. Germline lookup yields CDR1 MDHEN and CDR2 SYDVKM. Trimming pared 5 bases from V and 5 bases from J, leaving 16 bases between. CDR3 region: CASSGGQIRDEQYF. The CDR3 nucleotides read TGTGCCAGCAGTGGCGGACAAATTCGGGACGAGCAGTACTTC.

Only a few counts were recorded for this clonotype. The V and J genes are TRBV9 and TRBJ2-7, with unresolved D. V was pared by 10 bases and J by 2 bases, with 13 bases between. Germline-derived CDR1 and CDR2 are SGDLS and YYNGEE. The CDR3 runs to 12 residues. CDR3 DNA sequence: TGTGCCGGTTCAAGACACCCCTACGAGCAGTACTTC. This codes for CAGSRHPYEQYF.

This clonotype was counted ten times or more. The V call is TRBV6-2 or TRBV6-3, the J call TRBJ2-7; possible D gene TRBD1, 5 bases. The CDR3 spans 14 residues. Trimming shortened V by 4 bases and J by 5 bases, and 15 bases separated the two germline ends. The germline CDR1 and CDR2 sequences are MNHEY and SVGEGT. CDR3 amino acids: CASSLDNSGHEQYF. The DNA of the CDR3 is TGTGCCAGCAGTTTGGACAATTCGGGCCACGAGCAGTACTTC.

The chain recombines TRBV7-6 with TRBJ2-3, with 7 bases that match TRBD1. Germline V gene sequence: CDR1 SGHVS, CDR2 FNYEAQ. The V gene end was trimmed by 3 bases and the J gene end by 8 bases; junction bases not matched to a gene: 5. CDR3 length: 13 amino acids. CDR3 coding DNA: TGTGCCAGCAGCTTGGGACAGAAGGTTACGCAGTATTTT. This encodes CASSLGQKVTQYF.

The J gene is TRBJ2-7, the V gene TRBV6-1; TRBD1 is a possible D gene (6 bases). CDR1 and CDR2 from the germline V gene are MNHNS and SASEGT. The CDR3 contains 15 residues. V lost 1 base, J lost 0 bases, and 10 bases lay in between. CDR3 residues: CASSEGGTTSYEQYF. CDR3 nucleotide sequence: TGTGCCAGCAGTGAAGGAGGGACAACCTCCTACGAGCAGTACTTC.

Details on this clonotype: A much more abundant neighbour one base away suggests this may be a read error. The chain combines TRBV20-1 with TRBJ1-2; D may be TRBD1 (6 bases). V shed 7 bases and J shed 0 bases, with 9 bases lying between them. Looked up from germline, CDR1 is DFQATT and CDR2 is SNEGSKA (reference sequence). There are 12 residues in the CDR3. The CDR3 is CSDTGSNYGYTF. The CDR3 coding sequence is TGCAGTGATACAGGGTCTAACTATGGCTACACCTTC.

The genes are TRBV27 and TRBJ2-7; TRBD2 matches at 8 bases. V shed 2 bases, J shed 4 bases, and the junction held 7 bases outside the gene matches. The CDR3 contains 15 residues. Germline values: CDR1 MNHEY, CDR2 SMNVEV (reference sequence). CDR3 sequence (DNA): TGTGCCAGCAGTTTACGGTACGGGGGGGTGTACGAGCAGTACTTC. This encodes CASSLRYGGVYEQYF.

CDR3: CASSSGSSTGLHF. CDR3 nucleotide sequence: TGTGCCAGCAGTTCAGGGAGCAGCACGGGCCTCCACTTT. The chain is built from TRBV28 and TRBJ1-6, with a possible D match to TRBD1 (5 bases). In germline, CDR1 is MDHEN, CDR2 SYDVKM. V shed 4 bases and J shed 15 bases, with 16 bases lying between them. The CDR3 consists of 13 residues.

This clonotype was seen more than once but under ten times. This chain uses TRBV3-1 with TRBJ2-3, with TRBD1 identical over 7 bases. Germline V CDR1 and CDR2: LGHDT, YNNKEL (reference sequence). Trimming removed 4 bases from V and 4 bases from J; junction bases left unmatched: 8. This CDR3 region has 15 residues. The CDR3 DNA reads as TGTGCCAGCAGCCCAGGGGGATCCCAGGCAGATACGCAGTATTTT. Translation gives CASSPGGSQADTQYF.

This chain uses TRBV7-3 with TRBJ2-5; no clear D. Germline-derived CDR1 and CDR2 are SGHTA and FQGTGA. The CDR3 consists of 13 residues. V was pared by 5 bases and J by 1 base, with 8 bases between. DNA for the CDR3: TGTGCCAGCAGCCTCGGATTCCAAGAGACCCAGTACTTC. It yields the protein CASSLGFQETQYF.

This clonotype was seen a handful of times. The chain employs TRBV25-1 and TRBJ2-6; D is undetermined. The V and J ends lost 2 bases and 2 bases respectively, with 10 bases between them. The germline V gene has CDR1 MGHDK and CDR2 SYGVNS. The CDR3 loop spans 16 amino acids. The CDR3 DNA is TGTGCCAGCAGTGAAATGGGGTTCACTGGGGCCAACGTCCTGACTTTC. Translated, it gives CASSEMGFTGANVLTF.

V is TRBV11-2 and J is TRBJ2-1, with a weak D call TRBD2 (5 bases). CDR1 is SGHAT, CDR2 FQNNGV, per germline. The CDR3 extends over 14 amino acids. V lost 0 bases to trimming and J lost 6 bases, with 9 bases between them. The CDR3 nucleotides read TGTGCCAGCAGCTTAGAGCTAGCCCCCAATGAGCAGTTCTTC. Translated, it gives CASSLELAPNEQFF.

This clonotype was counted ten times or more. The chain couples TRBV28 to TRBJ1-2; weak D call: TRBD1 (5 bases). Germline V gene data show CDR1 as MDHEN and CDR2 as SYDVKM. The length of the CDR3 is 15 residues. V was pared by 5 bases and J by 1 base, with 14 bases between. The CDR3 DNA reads TGTGCCAGCAGTGAACCGGGACGGCATAACTATGGCTACACCTTC. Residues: CASSEPGRHNYGYTF.

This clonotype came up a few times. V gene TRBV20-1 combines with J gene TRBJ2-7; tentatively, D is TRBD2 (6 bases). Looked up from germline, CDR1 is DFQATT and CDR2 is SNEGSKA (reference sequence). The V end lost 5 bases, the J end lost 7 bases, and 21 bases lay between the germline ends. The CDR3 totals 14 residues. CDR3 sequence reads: CSAAWGVGYGEQYF. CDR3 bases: TGCAGTGCTGCATGGGGGGTTGGTTACGGGGAGCAGTACTTC.

CDR3 protein: CASSLEPGRSNQPQHF. In DNA form, the CDR3 reads TGTGCCAGCAGCTTGGAGCCGGGACGAAGCAATCAGCCCCAGCATTTT. The J gene is TRBJ1-5, the V gene TRBV5-5; TRBD1 might be the D (5 bases). This CDR3 spans 16 amino acids. CDR1 SGHKS and CDR2 YYEKEE come from the germline V gene (reference sequence). Trimming shortened V by 0 bases and J by 1 base, and 11 bases separated the two germline ends.

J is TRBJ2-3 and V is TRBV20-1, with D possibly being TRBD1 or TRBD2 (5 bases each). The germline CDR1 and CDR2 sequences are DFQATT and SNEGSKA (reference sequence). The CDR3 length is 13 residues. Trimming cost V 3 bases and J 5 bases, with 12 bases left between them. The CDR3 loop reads CSASPGPGDTQYF. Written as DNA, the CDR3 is TGCAGTGCTAGTCCGGGGCCTGGAGATACGCAGTATTTT.

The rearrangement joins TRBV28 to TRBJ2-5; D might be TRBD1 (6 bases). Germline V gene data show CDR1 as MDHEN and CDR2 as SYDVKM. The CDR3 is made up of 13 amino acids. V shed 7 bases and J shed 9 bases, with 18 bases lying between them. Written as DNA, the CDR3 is TGTGCCAGCACCCTGACAGAGGCAGGGGCCCAGTACTTC. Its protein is CASTLTEAGAQYF.

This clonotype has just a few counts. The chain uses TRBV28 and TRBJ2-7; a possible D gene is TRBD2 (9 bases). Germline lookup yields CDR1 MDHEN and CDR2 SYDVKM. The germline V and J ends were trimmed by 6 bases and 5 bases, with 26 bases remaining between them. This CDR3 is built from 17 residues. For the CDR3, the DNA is TGTGCCAGCAGCCCGGGACAGGACTTAGCGGGAGTCAACGAGCAGTACTTC. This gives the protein CASSPGQDLAGVNEQYF. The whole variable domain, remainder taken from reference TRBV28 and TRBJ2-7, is DVKVTQSSRYLVKRTGEKVFLECVQDMDHENMFWYRQDPGLGLRLIYFSYDVKMKEKGDIPEGYSVSREKKERFSLILESASTNQTSMYLCASSPGQDLAGVNEQYFGPGTRLTVT.

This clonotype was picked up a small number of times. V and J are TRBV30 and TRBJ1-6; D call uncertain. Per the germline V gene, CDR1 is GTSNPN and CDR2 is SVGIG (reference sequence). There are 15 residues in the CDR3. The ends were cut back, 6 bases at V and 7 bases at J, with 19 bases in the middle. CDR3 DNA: TGTGCCTGCCACGGACCGCGGGCCGGGAATTCACCCCTCCACTTT. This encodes CACHGPRAGNSPLHF.

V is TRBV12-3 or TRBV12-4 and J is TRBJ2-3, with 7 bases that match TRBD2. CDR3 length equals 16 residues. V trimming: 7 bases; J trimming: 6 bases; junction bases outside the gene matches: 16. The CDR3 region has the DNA TGTGCCAGCACCGCAGCGGGACTCCAAGCCGCCGATACGCAGTATTTT. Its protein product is CASTAAGLQAADTQYF.

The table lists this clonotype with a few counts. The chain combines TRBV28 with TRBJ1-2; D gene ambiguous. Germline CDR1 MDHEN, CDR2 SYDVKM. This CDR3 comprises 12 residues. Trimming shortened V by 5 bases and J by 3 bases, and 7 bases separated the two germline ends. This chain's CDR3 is CASSDLHYGYTF. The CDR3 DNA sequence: TGTGCCAGCAGTGACCTACACTATGGCTACACCTTC.

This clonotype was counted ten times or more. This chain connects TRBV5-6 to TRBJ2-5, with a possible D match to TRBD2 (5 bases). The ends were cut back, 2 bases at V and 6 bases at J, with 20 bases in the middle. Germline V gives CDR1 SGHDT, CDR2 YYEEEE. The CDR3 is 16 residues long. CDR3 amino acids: CASSFEDWGFFKTQYF. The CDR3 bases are TGTGCCAGCAGCTTTGAGGACTGGGGATTCTTTAAGACCCAGTACTTC.

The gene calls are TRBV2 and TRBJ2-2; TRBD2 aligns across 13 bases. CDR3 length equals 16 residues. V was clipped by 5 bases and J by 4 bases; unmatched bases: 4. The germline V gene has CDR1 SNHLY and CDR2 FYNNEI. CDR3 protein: CASSLTSGGTTGELFF. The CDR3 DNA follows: TGTGCCAGCAGTTTGACTAGCGGGGGGACCACCGGGGAGCTGTTTTTT.

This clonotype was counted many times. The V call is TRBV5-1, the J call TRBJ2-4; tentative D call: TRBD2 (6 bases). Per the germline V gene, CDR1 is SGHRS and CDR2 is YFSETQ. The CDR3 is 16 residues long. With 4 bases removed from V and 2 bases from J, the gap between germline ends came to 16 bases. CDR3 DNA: TGCGCCAGCAGCCTCCATAGCGGACCTACCAAAAACATTCAGTACTTC. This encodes CASSLHSGPTKNIQYF.

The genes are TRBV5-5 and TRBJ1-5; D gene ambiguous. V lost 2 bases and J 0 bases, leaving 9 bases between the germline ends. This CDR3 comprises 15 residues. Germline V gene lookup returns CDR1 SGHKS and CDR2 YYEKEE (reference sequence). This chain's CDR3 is CASSLGGNSNQPQHF. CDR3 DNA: TGTGCCAGCAGCTTAGGAGGGAATAGCAATCAGCCCCAGCATTTT.

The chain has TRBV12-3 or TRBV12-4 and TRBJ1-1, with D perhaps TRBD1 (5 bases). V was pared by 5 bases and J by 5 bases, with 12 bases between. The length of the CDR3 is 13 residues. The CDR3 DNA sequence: TGTGCCAGCAGTCCCGGCAAGGGGACTGAAGCTTTCTTT. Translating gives CASSPGKGTEAFF.

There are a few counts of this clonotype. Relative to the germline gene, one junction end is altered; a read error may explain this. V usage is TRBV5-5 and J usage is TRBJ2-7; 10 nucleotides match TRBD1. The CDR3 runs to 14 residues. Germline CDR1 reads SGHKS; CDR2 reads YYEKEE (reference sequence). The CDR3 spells CASGFGTGVYEQYF. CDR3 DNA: TGTGCCAGCGGCTTCGGGACAGGGGTCTACGAGCAGTACTTC.

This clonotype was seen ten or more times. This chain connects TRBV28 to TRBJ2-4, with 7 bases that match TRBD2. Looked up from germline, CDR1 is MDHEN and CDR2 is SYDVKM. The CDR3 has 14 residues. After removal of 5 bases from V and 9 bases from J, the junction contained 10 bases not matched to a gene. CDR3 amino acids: CASSLSGGPGIQYF. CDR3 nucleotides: TGTGCCAGCAGTCTCTCGGGGGGACCTGGCATTCAGTACTTC.